Below, one TCR beta chain is given with its context. Which antigen it targets is not known. Base qualities are not at hand, and no much larger clone is one base apart. In total, approximately 610 healthy bone marrow donors made up the cohort. At the time of sampling, every cohort member was nominally healthy, though immune exposures that went unrecorded were likely present. The donor was CMV seropositive and was included in the group of approximately 310 seropositive cohort members. A peripheral blood sample was collected from each donor, and TCR beta sequencing was performed on peripheral blood mononuclear cells. The Qiagen DNeasy Blood Extraction Kit was used to extract genomic DNA from the blood cell samples. This record belongs to a study of cytomegalovirus exposure and HLA in healthy donors (TCRdb year 2017). Context from the whole study: In an earlier analysis of roughly 500 of the donors, 276 Gb of sequence data and just under 120 million unique TCR beta sequences from about 190 million T cells were reported. HLA typing included class I and class II loci at four-digit resolution. Because of strong linkage in the cohort, five DR-DQ haplotypes were treated as single units for association and clustering. To decide whether each TCR beta V gene segment behaved as functional or pseudogenic, an earlier analysis of fewer than 750 of the donors relied on high-throughput TCR beta sequencing. Along with the roughly 670-subject first cohort, a separate validation cohort of roughly 110 different subjects was used. The number of typed donors differed by locus: 629-630 for A, B, C, DRB1 and DQB1; 500 to 550 for DQA1; roughly 600 for DPA1; and 400 to 480 for DPB1. Donor age, sex, ethnicity and CMV serostatus were collected together with the repertoire data. All discovery cohort repertoires had been generated using a single sequencing platform. The study was designed to test whether signatures of past pathogen exposure could be identified by cataloging public T cell receptors. A later genetic analysis took genome-wide SNP genotypes for about 65% of the 666 donors and used that subset as a discovery cohort. High-throughput TCR immunosequencing, statistical association of individual TCRs with disease status, and machine learning were combined to predict cytomegalovirus infection status. Among the roughly 390 genotyped donors, under 90% belonged to the genetic ancestry cluster associated with self-reported Caucasian donors. A later analysis re-analyzed previously published TCR beta repertoires from about 730 donors and added high-resolution HLA genotyping to study TCR occurrence patterns. Using immunosequencing, the study profiled T cell repertoires from some 670 subjects and related those repertoires to cytomegalovirus serostatus. Rather than using new phenotypic data, the later analysis identified candidate immune exposures from TCR beta sequences and from how often those sequences occurred across donors. Across approximately 400 genotyped donors of the cohort, an average of about 200,000 unique TCR beta nucleotide sequences per donor were sequenced, and 15% to 20% of those sequences were non-productive. An early release that covered about 640 HLA-typed donors contained approximately 290 gigabases of sequencing data and tens of millions of unique TCR sequences. The paper's findings and limits, for the study overall: In a later genetic analysis, fewer N-insertions in productive TCRs were reported among donors in an Asian-associated ancestry cluster than the approximately 670-donor mean. At a false discovery rate of 0.05, a later analysis linked 16,951 TCR beta sequences to specific HLA alleles. The presence/absence analyses assumed that sequencing depth was roughly uniform across donors, and that assumption may not be true. The classifier was reported to diagnose cytomegalovirus status with high specificity and sensitivity in both the original and validation cohorts. A cluster of highly shared sequence variants was judged likely to represent a technical artifact of the sequencing pipeline. For the cohort, immune exposure information was limited to CMV serostatus. Compared with equally common non-associated chains, HLA-associated TCR beta chains in a later analysis were more clonally expanded and had lower generation probabilities. Three of the identified cytomegalovirus-associated TCR beta chains were confirmed in vitro to be specific for cytomegalovirus antigens. Linkage disequilibrium might explain the correlated functional status among segregating V segments, but an unknown experimental factor could not be ruled out. In a later analysis, several top co-occurrence clusters were reported to appear linked to parvovirus B19, influenza, CMV and Epstein-Barr virus. When HLA alleles, especially DR and DQ, strongly co-occurred, attributing TCR associations to individual alleles was difficult. Most CMV-associated TCR beta chains appeared to be HLA-restricted in a later analysis, and the HLA associations seemed to be driven largely by CMV exposure. Most TCR sequences were observed very rarely across donors, whereas some public TCRs were present in many individuals. According to a later analysis, TCR association rates differed among HLA loci, with DRB1 alleles showing the most associated TCRs and HLA-C alleles showing the fewest. Because HLA typing was missing for some donors at each locus, association tests included only the typed subset. A total of 164 TCR beta chains were listed by the study as associated with cytomegalovirus. A later genetic analysis associated a missense DCLRE1C variant with V-gene and J-gene trimming of TCR beta chains, and an independent cohort replicated the association. In an earlier analysis of 587 of the donors, most TCR beta V segments were observed in productive rearrangements about 87% or about 30% of the time, broadly matching IMGT annotations. Only TCR beta chains were sequenced in this cohort, and the absence of alpha or paired-chain data limited detectable features. Roughly 15 rarely observed V segments, including chromosome 9 orphons, were excluded from the earlier analysis of almost 600 of the donors because counts were too low. A further reported finding was that TCR beta sequences accurately predicted the HLA-A and HLA-B alleles for most subjects in the first cohort. According to the authors, the approach could potentially be generalized to other disease states and immunological phenotypes. Some IMGT-functional V segments, including TRBV6-2 and TRBV6-3, could not be distinguished by the 87-base-pair reads and were therefore excluded.

The library was obtained by the immunoSEQ multiplex PCR assay. A mixture of 60 forward primers for TCR Vbeta segments and 13 reverse primers for TCR Jbeta segments was used in the multiplex PCR. Amplification of the CDR3 region of rearranged TCR beta genes was performed with a multiplex PCR assay on genomic DNA. On the Illumina HiSeq System, the amplified TCR beta libraries were sequenced as 87-base-pair reads. As for the authors' bioinformatics: Across the roughly 700 repertoires, a later analysis counted some 81 million unique TCR beta chains, 9.5 million to 13 million of which were shared by at least two donors. Raw reads were error-corrected and collapsed into unique sequences with a nearest-neighbor algorithm that merged closely related sequences to remove PCR and sequencing errors. CDR3 sequences were aligned to IMGT reference sequences to assign V, D and J gene segments. For a sequence to be retained, at least a six-nucleotide match to both a V gene segment and a J gene segment was required. Rearrangements were called productive when the CDR3 lacked stop codons and stayed in frame with V and J; all others were non-productive. Following IMGT convention, CDR3 was defined as the stretch from the second conserved V-encoded cysteine to the conserved J-encoded phenylalanine. Sequences without an unambiguous match to a single V gene segment were excluded from the earlier analysis of about 630 of the donors. In an earlier analysis of a few hundred of the donors, V segments were called functional above 56.7% productive rearrangements and were called segregating when the between-donor standard deviation exceeded 5%. A statistical classification framework was built to diagnose cytomegalovirus status from the catalog of TCR beta chain sequences. In a later analysis, TCR nucleotide sequences were compared against IMGT/GENE-DB human TR gene sequences so that V and J genes could be assigned. A later analysis assigned CDR3 sequences and most-parsimonious VDJ recombination scenarios with the TCRdist pipeline. A later analysis defined each TCR beta chain by its CDR3 amino acid sequence plus V-gene family, and excluded reads lacking a unique V-gene family. In a later analysis, nearly 600 highly shared, low-generation-probability nucleotide sequences were removed to address suspected cross-contamination and a sequencing artifact. In a later analysis, a clonal expansion index for each public chain was calculated from normalized within-repertoire ranks of inferred template counts. In a later analysis, generation probabilities were computed using a VDJ recombination model fitted to out-of-frame rearrangements, and the results were checked against IGoR. In a later analysis, hypergeometric tests were used to score TCR-TCR, TCR-HLA and TCR-CMV co-occurrence, with a repertoire-size bias correction applied to TCR pairs. In a later analysis, false discovery rates were estimated by permuting HLA or CMV assignments 20 times. In a later analysis, co-occurring TCRs were grouped with DBSCAN, and TCRdist sequence similarity was added when clustering was performed within HLA-allele-positive subsets. Co-occurrence clustering excluded repertoires with fewer than 30,000 or more than 120,000 public chains, plus five with anomalous nucleotide sharing. Not all clones reach the TCRdb copy of this immuneACCESS table, which keeps in-frame sequences only. Checked studies attribute under half of the gap to unresolved V genes and leave the rest unexplained. V, J and clone size derive from that table, while D and trimming were established from the DNA sequence. This sample lists about 140,000 clones; almost 85% were detected once. The ten largest clones add up to 1.4% to 1.5% of the sample.

The germline V gene sets CDR1 to SNHLY and CDR2 to FYNNEI. The CDR3, cysteine through phenylalanine, is 14 amino acids long. The only DNA kept is the CDR3, 42 bases in frame from the first base. This clonotype originated in a man between 25 and 39 years old in good health and CMV-seropositive. The chain couples TRBV2 to TRBJ2-5, with a weak D call of TRBD1 (7 bases match). The J call is uncertain, as TRBJ2-7 better fits the DNA end. The sequencing input was PBMCs. The CDR3 has the sequence CASSRGAGWGEQYF. Read as DNA, the sequence is TGTGCCAGTTCCAGGGGGGCAGGATGGGGCGAGCAGTACTTC.